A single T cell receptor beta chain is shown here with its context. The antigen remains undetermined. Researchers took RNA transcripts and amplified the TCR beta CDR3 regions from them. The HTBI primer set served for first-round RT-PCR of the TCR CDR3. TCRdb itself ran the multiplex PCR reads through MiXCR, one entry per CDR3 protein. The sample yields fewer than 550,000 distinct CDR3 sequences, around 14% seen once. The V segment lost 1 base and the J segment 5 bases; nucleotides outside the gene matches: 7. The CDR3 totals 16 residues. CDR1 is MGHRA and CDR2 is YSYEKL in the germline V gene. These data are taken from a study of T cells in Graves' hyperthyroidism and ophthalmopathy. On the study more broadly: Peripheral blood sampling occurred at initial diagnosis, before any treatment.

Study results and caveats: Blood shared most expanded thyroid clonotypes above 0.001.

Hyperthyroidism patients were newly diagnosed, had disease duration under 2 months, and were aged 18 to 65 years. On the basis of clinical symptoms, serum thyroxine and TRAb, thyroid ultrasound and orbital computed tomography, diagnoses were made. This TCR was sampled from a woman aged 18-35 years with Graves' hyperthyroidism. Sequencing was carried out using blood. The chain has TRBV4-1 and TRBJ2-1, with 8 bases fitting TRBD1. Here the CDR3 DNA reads TGCGCCAGCAGCCAAGCTCCAGGGGGCCCCCACAATGAGCAGTTCTTC. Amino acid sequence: CASSQAPGGPHNEQFF.